A selection of T cell receptor beta chains follows, all from one sample in a study of cytomegalovirus exposure and HLA in healthy donors. The protocol was immunoSEQ multiplex PCR, while the TCRdb copy is restricted to in-frame clones and leaves out a portion. The repertoire holds approximately 130,000 clones, with roughly 78% as singletons. The material sequenced was PBMCs. The receptors here all came from a woman aged 40 to 50 in good health and CMV-seronegative. The CDR3 runs from the conserved cysteine through the conserved F or W. Fields, in order: J gene, clone size, V gene, D gene, CDR3 DNA, CDR3 protein. The D gene is left open where the match is weak. The listing skips clone size in some rows; elsewhere it reads once, few, many or a size class.

J gene: TRBJ1-1
clone size: -
V gene: TRBV7-9
D gene: -
CDR3 DNA: TGTGCCAGCAGCTTACGGAGGGATCGCATGAACACTGAAGCTTTCTTT
CDR3 protein: CASSLRRDRMNTEAFF

J gene: TRBJ1-1
clone size: once
V gene: TRBV5-5
D gene: -
CDR3 DNA: TGTGCCAGCAGCCAAACGTCGAACAACATGAACACTGAAGCTTTCTTT
CDR3 protein: CASSQTSNNMNTEAFF

J gene: TRBJ2-2
clone size: -
V gene: TRBV6-4
D gene: -
CDR3 DNA: TGTGCCAGCAGTGCGGGGAACACCGGGGAGCTGTTTTTT
CDR3 protein: CASSAGNTGELFF

J gene: TRBJ1-1
clone size: -
V gene: TRBV27
D gene: TRBD1
CDR3 DNA: TGTGCCAGCAGTTTTAGGCCAGGGGGGTTAACTGAAGCTTTCTTT
CDR3 protein: CASSFRPGGLTEAFF

J gene: TRBJ1-5
clone size: -
V gene: TRBV5-1
D gene: TRBD1
CDR3 DNA: TGCGCCAGCAGGAGGGACAGTCAGGGCAATCAGCCCCAGCATTTT
CDR3 protein: CASRRDSQGNQPQHF

J gene: TRBJ2-5
clone size: -
V gene: TRBV18
D gene: TRBD2
CDR3 DNA: TGTGCCAGCTCAAGGGAGGGAAGAGAGACCCAGTACTTC
CDR3 protein: CASSREGRETQYF

J gene: TRBJ1-1
clone size: -
V gene: TRBV2
D gene: -
CDR3 DNA: TGTGCCAGCAGGAGGGATATGAACACTGAAGCTTTCTTT
CDR3 protein: CASRRDMNTEAFF

J gene: TRBJ1-5
clone size: -
V gene: TRBV28
D gene: -
CDR3 DNA: TGTGCCACCGGCGGCGTAGGCAATCAGCCCCAGCATTTT
CDR3 protein: CATGGVGNQPQHF

J gene: TRBJ2-2
clone size: -
V gene: TRBV9
D gene: TRBD2
CDR3 DNA: TGTGCCAGCGGGGGGGACACCGGGGAGCTGTTTTTT
CDR3 protein: CASGGDTGELFF

J gene: TRBJ2-1
clone size: -
V gene: TRBV10-3
D gene: TRBD2
CDR3 DNA: TGTGCCATCAGTGAGTCGATCGGGAGGCCCTACAATGAGCAGTTCTTC
CDR3 protein: CAISESIGRPYNEQFF

J gene: TRBJ2-1
clone size: -
V gene: TRBV6-6
D gene: -
CDR3 DNA: TGTGCCAGCTCAGGGGCAAGCTCCTACAATGAGCAGTTCTTC
CDR3 protein: CASSGASSYNEQFF

J gene: TRBJ2-7
clone size: -
V gene: TRBV11-2
D gene: -
CDR3 DNA: TGTGCCAGCAGCTTGTCGACAGGCCTAAGGTCCTACGAGCAGTACTTC
CDR3 protein: CASSLSTGLRSYEQYF

J gene: TRBJ2-5
clone size: few
V gene: TRBV7-9
D gene: -
CDR3 DNA: TGTGCCAGCAGCTTAAGTGGGAGAGAGACCCAGTACTTC
CDR3 protein: CASSLSGRETQYF

J gene: TRBJ1-4
clone size: few
V gene: TRBV28
D gene: TRBD1
CDR3 DNA: TGTGCCAGCAGTTTATTTAGTTTTGGACAGGATGAAAAACTGTTTTTT
CDR3 protein: CASSLFSFGQDEKLFF

J gene: TRBJ1-1
clone size: -
V gene: TRBV5-1
D gene: TRBD1
CDR3 DNA: TGCGCCAGCAGCCGTACAGGGGGCCAAACTGAAGCTTTCTTT
CDR3 protein: CASSRTGGQTEAFF

J gene: TRBJ2-3
clone size: -
V gene: TRBV6-5
D gene: -
CDR3 DNA: TGTGCCAGCAGTTTGATCGCGGGATCAGATACGCAGTATTTT
CDR3 protein: CASSLIAGSDTQYF

J gene: TRBJ2-5
clone size: -
V gene: TRBV7-9
D gene: -
CDR3 DNA: TGTGCCAGCAGCTGGGGTGGAGGGGCAGAGACCCAGTACTTC
CDR3 protein: CASSWGGGAETQYF

J gene: TRBJ2-7
clone size: -
V gene: TRBV6-1
D gene: TRBD1
CDR3 DNA: TGTGCCAGCAGCCAGGGACAGAACGAGCAGTACTTC
CDR3 protein: CASSQGQNEQYF

J gene: TRBJ2-7
clone size: -
V gene: TRBV6-5
D gene: -
CDR3 DNA: TGTGCCAGCAGTTATAAGGGGGGGAGTGGGTACGAGCAGTACTTC
CDR3 protein: CASSYKGGSGYEQYF

J gene: TRBJ2-2
clone size: -
V gene: TRBV5-1
D gene: TRBD2
CDR3 DNA: TGCGCCAGCAGCTGGACTAGCGGGAACGGGGAGCTGTTTTTT
CDR3 protein: CASSWTSGNGELFF

J gene: TRBJ1-5
clone size: -
V gene: TRBV10-3
D gene: -
CDR3 DNA: TGTGCCACCCAGAGTCCTACAGGCGCGAATCAGCCCCAGCATTTT
CDR3 protein: CATQSPTGANQPQHF

J gene: TRBJ1-5
clone size: few
V gene: TRBV19
D gene: -
CDR3 DNA: TGTGCCAGTAGTCGGGGTAGGGATCAGCCCCAGCATTTT
CDR3 protein: CASSRGRDQPQHF

J gene: TRBJ1-3
clone size: few
V gene: TRBV5-1
D gene: TRBD1
CDR3 DNA: TGCGCCAGCAGCCGGGACAGCTCTGGAAACACCATATATTTT
CDR3 protein: CASSRDSSGNTIYF

J gene: TRBJ2-1
clone size: -
V gene: TRBV28
D gene: TRBD1
CDR3 DNA: TGTGCCAGCAGTCTTCTGCCAGGACAGGATTACAATGAGCAGTTCTTC
CDR3 protein: CASSLLPGQDYNEQFF

J gene: TRBJ1-5
clone size: few
V gene: TRBV28
D gene: TRBD1
CDR3 DNA: TGTGCCAGCAGTCCATCCGGGACAGGGTTTTATCAGCCCCAGCATTTT
CDR3 protein: CASSPSGTGFYQPQHF

J gene: TRBJ2-7
clone size: -
V gene: TRBV5-1
D gene: TRBD1
CDR3 DNA: TGCGCCAGCAGGGGGGGACAGGGGCACTTTCGGGAGCAGTACTTC
CDR3 protein: CASRGGQGHFREQYF

J gene: TRBJ2-3
clone size: few
V gene: TRBV5-1
D gene: -
CDR3 DNA: TGCGCCAGCAGCTATGGACAGCGCACAGATACGCAGTATTTT
CDR3 protein: CASSYGQRTDTQYF

J gene: TRBJ2-2
clone size: -
V gene: TRBV4-1
D gene: TRBD2
CDR3 DNA: TGTGCCAGCAGCCAAGCTGCGGGAGCGATCACCGGGGAGCTGTTTTTT
CDR3 protein: CASSQAAGAITGELFF

J gene: TRBJ2-7
clone size: few
V gene: TRBV28
D gene: -
CDR3 DNA: TGTGCCAGCATCAGGGGCAGCTCCTACGAGCAGTACTTC
CDR3 protein: CASIRGSSYEQYF

J gene: TRBJ2-5
clone size: -
V gene: TRBV5-1
D gene: -
CDR3 DNA: TGCGCCAGCAGCTTGGCCCTCAGGGCCTTCGGGGAGACCCAGTACTTC
CDR3 protein: CASSLALRAFGETQYF

J gene: TRBJ2-4
clone size: -
V gene: TRBV19
D gene: TRBD2
CDR3 DNA: TGTGCCAGTAGTGTACTAGCGGGAGGGGACATTCAGTACTTC
CDR3 protein: CASSVLAGGDIQYF

J gene: TRBJ1-2
clone size: -
V gene: TRBV29-1
D gene: -
CDR3 DNA: TGCAGCGTGCAGGGCAGCAATGGCTACACCTTC
CDR3 protein: CSVQGSNGYTF